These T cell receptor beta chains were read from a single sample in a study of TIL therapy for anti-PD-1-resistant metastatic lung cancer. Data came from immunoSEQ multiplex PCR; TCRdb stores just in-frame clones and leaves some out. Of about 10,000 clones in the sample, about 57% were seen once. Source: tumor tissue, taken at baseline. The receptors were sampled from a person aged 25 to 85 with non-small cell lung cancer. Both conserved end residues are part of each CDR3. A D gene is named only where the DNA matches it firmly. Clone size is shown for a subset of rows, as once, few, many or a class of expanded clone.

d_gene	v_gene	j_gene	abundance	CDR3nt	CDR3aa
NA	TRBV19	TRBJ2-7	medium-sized	TGTGCCAGTAGTCGAGGAAGACCCCACAGAGAGCTTCGTGTGGAGCAGTACTTC	CASSRGRPHRELRVEQYF
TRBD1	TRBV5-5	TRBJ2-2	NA	TGTGCCAGCAGCCTGATACAGGGGGCGCGGGGCGGGGAGCTGTTTTTT	CASSLIQGARGGELFF
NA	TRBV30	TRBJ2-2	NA	TGTGCCTGGAGTGGTGGACGGTCCACCGGGGAGCTGTTTTTT	CAWSGGRSTGELFF
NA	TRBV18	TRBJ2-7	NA	TGTGCCAGCTCACCACCGCCTTCGATCGGATACTCCTACGAGCAGTACTTC	CASSPPPSIGYSYEQYF
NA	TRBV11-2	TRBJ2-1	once	TGTGCCAGCAGCTTAGTATGGGACCCCAAGGACAGTGAGCAGTTCTTC	CASSLVWDPKDSEQFF
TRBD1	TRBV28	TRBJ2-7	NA	TGTGCCAGCAGTTCCGAGGGACAGGGGTCCTACGAGCAGTACTTC	CASSSEGQGSYEQYF
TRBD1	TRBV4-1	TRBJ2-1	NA	TGCGCCAGCAGTCGGGACAGGGGGATCTACAATGAGCAGTTCTTC	CASSRDRGIYNEQFF
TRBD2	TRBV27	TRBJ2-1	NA	TGTGCCAGCAGTTTCAGAAGCGGGAGTCATCCCTACAATGAGCAGTTCTTC	CASSFRSGSHPYNEQFF
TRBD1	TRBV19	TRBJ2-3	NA	TGTGCCAGTAGCCGTCTGTCACAGACAGGGAGTGTAGATACGCAGTATTTT	CASSRLSQTGSVDTQYF
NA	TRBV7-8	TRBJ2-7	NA	TGTGCCAGCAGCTTAGCGGCGACCGGCTCCTACGAGCAGTACTTC	CASSLAATGSYEQYF
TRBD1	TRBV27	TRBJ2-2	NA	TGTGCCAGCAGTCCTCGGACAGGGTTTGCCGGGGAGCTGTTTTTT	CASSPRTGFAGELFF
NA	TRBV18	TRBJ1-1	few	TGTGCCAGCTCACCACCGGCAGGCTTGAACACTGAAGCTTTCTTT	CASSPPAGLNTEAFF
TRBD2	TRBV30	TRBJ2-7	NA	TGTGCCTGGAGTGGGGGGGGGTCCTCCTACGAGCAGTACTTC	CAWSGGGSSYEQYF
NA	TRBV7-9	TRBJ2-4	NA	TGTGCCAGCAGCGCCAGGCCCAACATTCAGTACTTC	CASSARPNIQYF
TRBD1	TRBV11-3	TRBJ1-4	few	TGTGCCAGCAGCGGCCGAGACAGGGGAGGAAAACTGTTTTTT	CASSGRDRGGKLFF
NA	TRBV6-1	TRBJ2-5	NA	TGTGCCAGCAGTGTCCGGGGATGGGAAGAGACCCAGTACTTC	CASSVRGWEETQYF
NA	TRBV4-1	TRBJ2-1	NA	TGCGCCAGCAGCCAGGGGGGTGAAGCGTTCAGGTCCTACAATGAGCAGTTCTTC	CASSQGGEAFRSYNEQFF
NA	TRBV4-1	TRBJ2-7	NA	TGCGCCAGCAGCCAAGATTCAGGATTGTGGTCCTACGAGCAGTACTTC	CASSQDSGLWSYEQYF
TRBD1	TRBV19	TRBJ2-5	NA	TGTGCCAGTAGTATAGGGGGGACAGGTTGGGGACAAGAGACCCAGTACTTC	CASSIGGTGWGQETQYF
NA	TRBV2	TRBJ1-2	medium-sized	TGTGCCAGCAGTGAACGGGGGAACTATGGCTACACCTTC	CASSERGNYGYTF
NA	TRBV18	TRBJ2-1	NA	TGTGCCAGCTCACCGCTTTCCGGGTCCTACAATGAGCAGTTCTTC	CASSPLSGSYNEQFF
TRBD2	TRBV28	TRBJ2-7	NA	TGTGCCAGCAGTTTAGGTGGACCGGGGGGCTACGAGCAGTACTTC	CASSLGGPGGYEQYF
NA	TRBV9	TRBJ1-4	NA	TGTGCCAGCAGCGTAGGGGCGTGGGGTGAAAAACTGTTTTTT	CASSVGAWGEKLFF
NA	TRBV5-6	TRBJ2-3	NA	TGTGCCAGCAGCCCCCTAGCGTGGGCAGATACGCAGTATTTT	CASSPLAWADTQYF
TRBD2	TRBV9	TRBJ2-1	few	TGTGCCAGCAGCGCCACTAGCGGGAGAGCCTACAATGAGCAGTTCTTC	CASSATSGRAYNEQFF
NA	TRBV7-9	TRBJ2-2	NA	TGTGCCAGCAGCTTAGCGCCGCAGGTTGGGACCGGGGAGCTGTTTTTT	CASSLAPQVGTGELFF
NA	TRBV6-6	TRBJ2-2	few	TGTGCCAGCAGTCCCGCGAGGTCGGGCACCGGGGAGCTGTTTTTT	CASSPARSGTGELFF
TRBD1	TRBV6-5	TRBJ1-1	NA	TGTGCCAGCAGTTACGCAGCCTTGGACAGGCGGGCTTTCTTT	CASSYAALDRRAFF
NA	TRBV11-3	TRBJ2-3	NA	TGTGCCAGCAGCGGGTTCCTAGGACATGCGACAGATACGCAGTATTTT	CASSGFLGHATDTQYF